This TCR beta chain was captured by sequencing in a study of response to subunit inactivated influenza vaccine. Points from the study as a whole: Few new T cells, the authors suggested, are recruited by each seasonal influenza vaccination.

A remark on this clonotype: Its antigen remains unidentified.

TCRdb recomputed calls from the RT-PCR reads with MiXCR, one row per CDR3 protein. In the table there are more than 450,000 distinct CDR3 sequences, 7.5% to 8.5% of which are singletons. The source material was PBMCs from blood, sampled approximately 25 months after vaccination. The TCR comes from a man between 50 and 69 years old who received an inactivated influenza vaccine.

The CDR3 bases are TGTGCCAGCAGTTACTCGCCCAGGGGAACCTACGAGCAGTACTTC. It encodes CASSYSPRGTYEQYF. This chain uses TRBV6-2 or TRBV6-3 with TRBJ2-7, with D possibly TRBD1 on 6 matching bases. Germline CDR1 reads MNHEY; CDR2 reads SVGEGT. The CDR3 runs to 15 residues. With 0 bases removed from V and 2 bases from J, the gap between germline ends came to 11 bases.